Shown below are 16 T cell receptor beta chains from a single sample sequenced in a study of response to subunit inactivated influenza vaccine. A single record per CDR3 protein comes from TCRdb applying MiXCR to the RT-PCR reads. The table includes about 780,000 distinct CDR3 sequences, about 18% detected once. Sequencing used PBMCs from blood, obtained 4 to 6 days after vaccination. The source is a man aged 50 or older who received an inactivated influenza vaccine.

In its sample, this clonotype was seen a few times. The chain is built from TRBV5-1 and TRBJ1-1; 7 bases match TRBD1. This CDR3 is 15 amino acids long. Germline trimming cut 5 bases from V and 2 bases from J; bases unmatched to any gene: 9. CDR1 and CDR2 (germline): SGHRS, YFSETQ. The DNA of the CDR3 is TGCGCCAGCAGAAATACAGGGGCCCTAAACACTGAAGCTTTCTTT. Translating gives CASRNTGALNTEAFF.

This clonotype was seen repeatedly, ten times or more. This chain uses TRBV5-1 with TRBJ2-7; 13 bases map to TRBD2. Losses at the gene ends were 2 bases for V and 3 bases for J; bases not matched to a gene: 2. Germline CDR1 reads SGHRS; CDR2 reads YFSETQ. The CDR3 covers 15 residues. The CDR3 DNA reads as TGCGCCAGCAGCTTCGGGACTAGCGGGGTCTACGAGCAGTACTTC. Translated: CASSFGTSGVYEQYF.

This clonotype was picked up a small number of times. The chain links TRBV7-3 to TRBJ2-1; perhaps TRBD1 as D (6 bases). V was trimmed by 5 bases and J by 5 bases, leaving 16 bases between them. Germline values: CDR1 SGHTA, CDR2 FQGTGA. The CDR3 consists of 15 residues. CDR3 loop: CASSGTGSRDNEQFF. The CDR3 DNA reads TGTGCCAGCAGCGGAACAGGGAGTAGGGACAATGAGCAGTTCTTC.

The chain uses TRBV7-9 and TRBJ2-3; 7 bases are a match to TRBD1. CDR1 and CDR2 from the germline V gene are SEHNR and FQNEAQ (reference sequence). The CDR3 loop spans 14 amino acids. Trimming at V came to 5 bases and at J to 2 bases, leaving 4 bases not matched to a gene. CDR3 region: CASSVGQPTDTQYF. CDR3 nucleotide sequence: TGTGCCAGCAGCGTGGGACAGCCCACAGATACGCAGTATTTT.

The V and J genes are TRBV10-2 and TRBJ1-5, with TRBD1 identical over 7 bases. Trimming removed 3 bases from V and 6 bases from J; junction bases left unmatched: 8. Germline V CDR1 and CDR2: WSHSY, SAAADI. There are 15 residues in the CDR3. CDR3 protein: CASSDTPGQSQPQHF. The CDR3 DNA is TGCGCCAGCAGTGACACCCCGGGACAGTCTCAGCCCCAGCATTTT.

The chain couples TRBV3-1 to TRBJ2-1; 8 bases line up with TRBD1. CDR3 length equals 18 residues. The V gene end was trimmed by 0 bases and the J gene end by 8 bases; junction bases not matched to a gene: 15. Germline CDR1 LGHDT, CDR2 YNNKEL (reference sequence). For the CDR3, the DNA is TGTGCCAGCAGCCAAGACCGCCCGGGACAGGTTCAGGGTGATGAGCAGTTCTTC. Protein sequence: CASSQDRPGQVQGDEQFF.

This clonotype was recorded a few times. This chain joins TRBV12-3 or TRBV12-4 and TRBJ2-7; 7 positions match TRBD1. This CDR3 contains 13 residues. The V gene end was trimmed by 5 bases and the J gene end by 8 bases; junction bases not matched to a gene: 9. The CDR3, as DNA: TGTGCCAGCAGTCGAACTGAACAGGGGAAGCAGTACTTC. Its protein is CASSRTEQGKQYF.

The CDR3 region is CSASSRQGLNEAFF. CDR3 nucleotide sequence: TGCAGTGCTAGCAGTAGACAGGGCCTCAATGAAGCTTTCTTT. The chain combines TRBV20-1 with TRBJ1-1; TRBD1 matches 7 bases. The CDR3 totals 14 residues. From germline, CDR1 is DFQATT and CDR2 SNEGSKA (reference sequence). V lost 3 bases, J lost 7 bases, and 11 bases stayed unmatched.

CDR3 sequence: CASSFLAASGGQNTDTQYF. CDR3 bases: TGTGCCAGCAGCTTTTTAGCGGCTAGCGGGGGTCAAAACACAGATACGCAGTATTTT. The chain uses TRBV7-6 and TRBJ2-3; 10 bases are a match to TRBD2. This CDR3 has 19 residues. The V and J ends lost 3 bases and 2 bases, in that order; junction bases with no gene match: 14. The germline V gene encodes CDR1 SGHVS and CDR2 FNYEAQ.

This clonotype has at least ten counts. The rearrangement joins TRBV29-1 to TRBJ2-3; 7 nucleotides match TRBD1. J lost 3 bases, V lost 6 bases, and 12 bases had no gene match. CDR3 size: 15 residues. Per germline, CDR1 SQVTM and CDR2 ANQGSEA. The CDR3 loop is CSVAPGTDLTDTQYF. CDR3 nucleotides: TGCAGCGTCGCACCCGGGACAGACCTTACAGATACGCAGTATTTT.

The gene calls are TRBV6-2 or TRBV6-3 and TRBJ2-1; 7 bases are shared with TRBD2. V gave up 6 bases and J gave up 0 bases; unmatched junction bases: 20. This CDR3 contains 20 residues. Germline V gene lookup returns CDR1 MNHEY and CDR2 SVGEGT. CDR3 nucleotide sequence: TGTGCCAGCAGCCCGCTCCGGGACTACCGATATCGCAGCTCCTACAATGAGCAGTTCTTC. It encodes CASSPLRDYRYRSSYNEQFF.

This clonotype turned up a few times. The chain couples TRBV20-1 to TRBJ2-7; D may be TRBD1 (5 bases). The CDR3 consists of 14 residues. Germline assignment: CDR1 DFQATT and CDR2 SNEGSKA (reference sequence). The ends were cut back, 1 base at V and 1 base at J, with 11 bases in the middle. This CDR3 is CSARVTGPSYEQYF. DNA for the CDR3: TGCAGTGCTAGAGTTACAGGCCCTTCCTACGAGCAGTACTTC.

In its sample, this clonotype was seen a few times. This chain joins TRBV12-3 or TRBV12-4 and TRBJ2-7; TRBD1 might be the D (5 bases). V was cut by 7 bases and J by 4 bases, with 14 bases left in between. The CDR3 sequence is 13 residues long. The CDR3 nucleotides read TGTGCCAGCACCGAATACCCAGGGTACGAGCAGTACTTC. It encodes CASTEYPGYEQYF.

In this sample, this clonotype turned up many times. The rearrangement uses TRBV27 and TRBJ2-7; 7 bases are shared with TRBD2. The CDR3 sequence is 14 residues long. Per the germline V gene, CDR1 is MNHEY and CDR2 is SMNVEV (reference sequence). The V and J ends lost 2 bases and 3 bases, in that order; junction bases with no gene match: 4. CDR3 region: CASSLAGANYEQYF. Here the CDR3 DNA reads TGTGCCAGCAGTTTAGCGGGAGCGAACTACGAGCAGTACTTC.

The genes are TRBV4-2 and TRBJ2-1, with 16 nucleotides matching TRBD2. V was pared by 1 base and J by 6 bases, with 6 bases of the junction left unmatched. The CDR3 runs 18 residues. Germline V gene data show CDR1 as LGHNA and CDR2 as YNFKEQ. CDR3 DNA sequence: TGTGCCAGCAGCCAAGTCCCCGGGACTAGCGGGAGGGCCAATGAGCAGTTCTTC. It encodes CASSQVPGTSGRANEQFF.

This clonotype was seen once. Written as DNA, the CDR3 is TGCAGTGCTTGGACGGTCTATAATTCACCCCTCCACTTT. Protein: CSAWTVYNSPLHF. This rearrangement joins TRBV20-1 to TRBJ1-6; unclear D gene. The V end lost 5 bases, the J end lost 3 bases, and 8 bases lay between the germline ends. The CDR3 has 13 amino acids. Germline CDR1 reads DFQATT; CDR2 reads SNEGSKA (reference sequence).